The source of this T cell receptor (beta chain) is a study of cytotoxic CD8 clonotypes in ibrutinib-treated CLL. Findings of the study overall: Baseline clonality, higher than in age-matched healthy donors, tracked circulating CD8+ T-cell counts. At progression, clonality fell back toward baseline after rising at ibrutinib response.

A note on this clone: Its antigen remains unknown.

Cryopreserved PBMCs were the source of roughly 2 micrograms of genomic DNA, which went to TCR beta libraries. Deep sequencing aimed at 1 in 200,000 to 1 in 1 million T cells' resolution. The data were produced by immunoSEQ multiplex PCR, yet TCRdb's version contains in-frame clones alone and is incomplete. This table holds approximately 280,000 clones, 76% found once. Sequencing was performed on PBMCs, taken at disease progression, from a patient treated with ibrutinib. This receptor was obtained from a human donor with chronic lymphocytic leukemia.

CDR3 DNA sequence: TGTGCCAGCAGCTTGGCGGGGGTAATCCACGAGCAGTACTTC. Translation gives CASSLAGVIHEQYF. This chain joins TRBV5-4 and TRBJ2-7; TRBD2 is a possible D gene (6 bases). Trimming shortened V by 0 bases and J by 5 bases, and 12 bases separated the two germline ends. This CDR3 spans 14 amino acids. Germline V gene data show CDR1 as SGHNT and CDR2 as YYREEE (reference sequence).